Sequencing of this T cell receptor beta chain was carried out in a study of CD8+ T cells in alopecia areata. Whole-study context: Patients received oral tofacitinib, 5 to 10 mg twice daily, for moderate-to-severe alopecia areata.

In its sample, this clone was seen a few times. What it recognizes is unknown. Study observations and caveats: It was lesional scalp, especially alopecia totalis/universalis, that showed higher clonality than normal scalp. Clarity of TCR sharing across patients fell short of that in mice, possibly HLA-related.

The germline V gene encodes CDR1 SGHVS and CDR2 FQNEAQ. The CDR3 totals 13 residues. V lost 2 bases and J 2 bases, leaving 6 bases between the germline ends. Investigators isolated RNA and reverse transcribed it into cDNA to act as the sequencing template. TCRdb's copy holds only in-frame clones and misses some; the assay was immunoSEQ multiplex PCR. The table lists fewer than 250,000 clones, 50% to 60% of them singletons. As for treatment: oral pan-JAK inhibitor, 5-10 mg twice daily. V is TRBV7-8 and J is TRBJ2-5, with no clear D. The receptor's source is a human donor with alopecia areata. The material sequenced was CD4+ T cells sorted from blood, taken at week 4, from a patient treated with tofacitinib. This CDR3 is CASSLTRQETQYF. CDR3 DNA: TGTGCCAGCAGCTTAACAAGACAAGAGACCCAGTACTTC. The full variable domain, its missing parts supplied by reference TRBV7-8 and TRBJ2-5, is GAGVSQSPRYKVAKRGQDVALRCDPISGHVSLFWYQQALGQGPEFLTYFQNEAQLDKSGLPSDRFFAERPEGSVSTLKIQRTQQEDSAVYLCASSLTRQETQYFGPGTRLLVL.